This TCR beta chain appears in the sequencing data of a study of T cells after yellow fever vaccination. Conversion of TCR transcripts into cDNA relied on 5'RACE template switching, which added a universal primer site and UMIs. TCRdb used MiXCR to reprocess the 5' RACE reads, holding one entry per CDR3 protein. The data show 500,000 to 550,000 distinct CDR3 sequences, 21% seen once. The CDR3 is 14 amino acids. Germline CDR1 SGHAT, CDR2 FQNNGV. V lost 2 bases and J lost 1, with 8 bases in between. Study-wide findings and caveats: It was a weaker secondary response, yet one that peaked faster, at day 5 versus 15. CD4 and CD8 compartments shared a small share of clonotypes.

Concerning this clonotype: The target antigen is unknown.

This chain uses TRBV11-2 with TRBJ2-5; D gene unclear. The sample was PBMCs, taken about 21 days after the first yellow fever vaccination. This TCR was sampled from a man in his late teens or twenties who received the YFV17D yellow fever vaccine. The chain's CDR3 is CASSLNSPQETQYF. The CDR3 bases are TGTGCCAGCAGCTTAAACTCGCCCCAAGAGACCCAGTACTTC.